The 30 T cell receptor beta chains reported below all come from one sample, sequenced in a study of monozygotic twins with inflammatory bowel disease. TCRdb re-called the 5' RACE reads and catalogs CDR3 proteins one per entry, DNA excluded. The listing records 150,000 to 200,000 distinct CDR3 sequences. Material: blood. These receptors originate from a human donor with ulcerative colitis or Crohn's disease, or a healthy co-twin of an affected twin (not recorded which).

The gene calls are TRBV4-3 and TRBJ1-2; TCRdb names TRBD1, which stays unverified in the absence of DNA. Germline V gene sequence: CDR1 LGHNA, CDR2 YSLEER. The CDR3 runs 14 residues. CDR3 sequence reads: CASSRTDGVSGYTF.

The chain recombines TRBV30 with TRBJ1-5; absent DNA, TCRdb's TRBD1 call cannot be checked. The CDR3 is made up of 16 amino acids. Germline V gene sequence: CDR1 GTSNPN, CDR2 SVGIG (reference sequence). The CDR3 loop is CAWSDPTDYSNQPQHF.

J is TRBJ2-7 and V is TRBV4-1; the TRBD2 assignment by TCRdb is unverifiable without DNA. The CDR3 contains 16 residues. Germline-derived CDR1 and CDR2 are MGHRA and YSYEKL. The CDR3 region is CASSQEGGLAGTEQYF.

CDR3 in amino acids: CASSPQEWLGNEQFF. The V call is TRBV9, the J call TRBJ2-1. Germline CDR1 reads SGDLS; CDR2 reads YYNGEE. This CDR3 spans 15 amino acids.

The rearrangement uses TRBV14 and TRBJ2-7. Germline lookup yields CDR1 SGHDN and CDR2 FVKESK. The CDR3 covers 14 residues. CDR3 loop: CASSQFGYPSEQYF.

This chain connects TRBV7-9 to TRBJ2-7; without DNA, the TCRdb call of TRBD2 cannot be checked. This CDR3 has 16 amino acids. Germline CDR1 reads SEHNR; CDR2 reads FQNEAQ (reference sequence). CDR3 in amino acids: CASSPWTSGFSYEQYF.

The chain links TRBV12-3 or TRBV12-4 to TRBJ1-3. The CDR3 is made up of 16 amino acids. This CDR3 reads CASSTGTSFSGNTIYF.

The chain uses TRBV28 and TRBJ2-7; TCRdb names TRBD1, which stays unverified in the absence of DNA. Germline CDR1 is MDHEN and CDR2 is SYDVKM. This CDR3 region has 15 residues. Here the CDR3 reads CASSPYRDSEYEQYF. Drawing the rest from reference TRBV28 and TRBJ2-7, the complete variable domain is DVKVTQSSRYLVKRTGEKVFLECVQDMDHENMFWYRQDPGLGLRLIYFSYDVKMKEKGDIPEGYSVSREKKERFSLILESASTNQTSMYLCASSPYRDSEYEQYFGPGTRLTVT.

The chain combines TRBV5-5 with TRBJ2-7; the TCRdb call, TRBD1, lacks DNA for checking. The CDR3 loop spans 13 amino acids. The germline gives CDR1 SGHKS, CDR2 YYEKEE (reference sequence). CDR3 in amino acids: CASSLRQGAEQYF.

The chain combines TRBV6-5 with TRBJ2-6. Germline V gives CDR1 MNHEY, CDR2 SVGAGI. CDR3 length: 15 amino acids. The CDR3 loop reads CASSYPATGANVLTF.

This chain links TRBV7-2 with TRBJ1-4; TCRdb designates TRBD1, a call that cannot be tested without DNA. The CDR3 runs to 14 residues. Per germline, CDR1 SGHTA and CDR2 FQGNSA. CDR3 sequence reads: CASSPQGASEKLFF.

CDR3 sequence reads: CASSLGRGGFF. J is TRBJ1-1 and V is TRBV11-2; TCRdb's D gene call, TRBD1, goes unchecked for lack of DNA. Germline CDR1 and CDR2: SGHAT and FQNNGV. The CDR3 contains 11 residues.

V gene TRBV9 combines with J gene TRBJ2-3; the TRBD2 assignment by TCRdb is unverifiable without DNA. The V gene's germline CDR1 is SGDLS and CDR2 YYNGEE. CDR3 length equals 16 residues. This CDR3 is CASSVVMTSDSDTQYF.

The V call is TRBV5-4, the J call TRBJ2-1; TCRdb selects TRBD1, and the lack of DNA leaves this call unchecked. The CDR3 is made up of 15 amino acids. Looked up from germline, CDR1 is SGHNT and CDR2 is YYREEE (reference sequence). The CDR3 sequence: CASSLDRASHNEQFF. Variable domain in full (rest from reference TRBV5-4 and TRBJ2-1): ETGVTQSPTHLIKTRGQQVTLRCSSQSGHNTVSWYQQALGQGPQFIFQYYREEENGRGNFPPRFSGLQFPNYSSELNVNALELDDSALYLCASSLDRASHNEQFFGPGTRLTVL.

The chain is built from TRBV4-1 and TRBJ2-1; TCRdb indicates TRBD1, and absent DNA this call remains unverified. This CDR3 is 15 amino acids long. Germline V CDR1 and CDR2: MGHRA, YSYEKL. CDR3 in amino acids: CASSRPGPSYNEQFF.

The V gene is TRBV20-1, the J gene TRBJ2-1; the TRBD1 assignment by TCRdb is unverifiable without DNA. This CDR3 has 14 residues. The germline CDR1 and CDR2 sequences are DFQATT and SNEGSKA (reference sequence). The CDR3 sequence is CSARTRVVHNEQFF.

J is TRBJ1-2 and V is TRBV4-2; TCRdb lists TRBD1, though no DNA is available to test this call. The V gene's germline CDR1 is LGHNA and CDR2 YNFKEQ. There are 15 residues in the CDR3. The CDR3: CASSSMEQGYYGYTF.

The rearrangement joins TRBV5-1 to TRBJ2-7; the TCRdb D gene call, TRBD1, has no DNA to confirm it. This CDR3 spans 13 amino acids. The germline V gene has CDR1 SGHRS and CDR2 YFSETQ. CDR3 sequence: CASSLEGEHEQYF.

The chain is built from TRBV20-1 and TRBJ1-2. This CDR3 has 14 residues. Germline-derived CDR1 and CDR2 are DFQATT and SNEGSKA (reference sequence). This CDR3 is CSAIGNSRSYGYTF.

The J gene is TRBJ2-7, the V gene TRBV20-1; TCRdb designates TRBD2, a call that cannot be tested without DNA. This CDR3 contains 17 residues. Germline assignment: CDR1 DFQATT and CDR2 SNEGSKA (reference sequence). CDR3 sequence: CSARGVLAGGSLNEQYF.

The chain employs TRBV2 and TRBJ2-5; no DNA is available, so the TRBD1 call from TCRdb remains unchecked. In germline, CDR1 is SNHLY, CDR2 FYNNEI. There are 13 residues in the CDR3. CDR3 sequence: CARQTGGLETQYF.

The chain recombines TRBV19 with TRBJ2-7. Germline values: CDR1 LNHDA, CDR2 SQIVND (reference sequence). The CDR3 is 14 amino acids. This CDR3 is CASSIDEAGDEQYF.

The rearrangement uses TRBV5-1 and TRBJ2-5; TCRdb names TRBD1, which stays unverified in the absence of DNA. This CDR3 spans 15 amino acids. The germline gives CDR1 SGHRS, CDR2 YFSETQ. The CDR3 sequence: CASSYKTGGQETQYF.

The chain uses TRBV4-3 and TRBJ1-4. CDR3 size: 16 residues. Per the germline V gene, CDR1 is LGHNA and CDR2 is YSLEER. This CDR3 is CASSQAPHATNEKLFF.

The genes are TRBV20-1 and TRBJ2-2; the TCRdb call, TRBD2, lacks DNA for checking. The CDR3 length is 17 residues. CDR1 is DFQATT, CDR2 SNEGSKA, per germline (reference sequence). The CDR3 protein is CSASPSRGGRYTGELFF.

The J gene is TRBJ2-7, the V gene TRBV6-2 or TRBV6-3. The CDR3 has 13 amino acids. Germline CDR1 and CDR2: MNHEY and SVGEGT. CDR3 sequence reads: CASSRGRPYEQYF.

The chain couples TRBV9 to TRBJ1-2; without DNA, the TCRdb call of TRBD1 cannot be checked. This CDR3 has 11 residues. In germline, CDR1 is SGDLS, CDR2 YYNGEE. The CDR3 reads CASSAGGGYTF.

V usage is TRBV3-2 and J usage is TRBJ2-3; absent DNA, TCRdb's TRBD1 call cannot be checked. TRBV3-2 corresponds to a pseudogene. The CDR3 is 22 amino acids. The CDR3 protein is CASSQESVPAEYIAGSTDTQYF.

V and J are TRBV5-1 and TRBJ2-1; the TCRdb call, TRBD1, lacks DNA for checking. Per the germline V gene, CDR1 is SGHRS and CDR2 is YFSETQ. The CDR3 totals 12 residues. CDR3: CASQQGANEQFF.

CDR3 loop: CSVEDLDSGEKLFF. The V call is TRBV29-1, the J call TRBJ1-4; TCRdb selects TRBD1, and the lack of DNA leaves this call unchecked. Germline V lookup: CDR1 SQVTM, CDR2 ANQGSEA. There are 14 residues in the CDR3.